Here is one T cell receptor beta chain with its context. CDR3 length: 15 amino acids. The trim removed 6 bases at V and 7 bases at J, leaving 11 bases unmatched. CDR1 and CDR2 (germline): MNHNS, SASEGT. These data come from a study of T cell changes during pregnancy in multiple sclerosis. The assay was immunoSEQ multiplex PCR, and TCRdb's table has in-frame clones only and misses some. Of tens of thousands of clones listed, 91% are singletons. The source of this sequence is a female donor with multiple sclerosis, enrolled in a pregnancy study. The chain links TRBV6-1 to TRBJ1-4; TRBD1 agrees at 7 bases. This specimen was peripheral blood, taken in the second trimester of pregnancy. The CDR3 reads CASRDRQGMREKLFF. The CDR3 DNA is TGTGCCAGCAGGGACCGACAGGGCATGCGTGAAAAACTGTTTTTT.